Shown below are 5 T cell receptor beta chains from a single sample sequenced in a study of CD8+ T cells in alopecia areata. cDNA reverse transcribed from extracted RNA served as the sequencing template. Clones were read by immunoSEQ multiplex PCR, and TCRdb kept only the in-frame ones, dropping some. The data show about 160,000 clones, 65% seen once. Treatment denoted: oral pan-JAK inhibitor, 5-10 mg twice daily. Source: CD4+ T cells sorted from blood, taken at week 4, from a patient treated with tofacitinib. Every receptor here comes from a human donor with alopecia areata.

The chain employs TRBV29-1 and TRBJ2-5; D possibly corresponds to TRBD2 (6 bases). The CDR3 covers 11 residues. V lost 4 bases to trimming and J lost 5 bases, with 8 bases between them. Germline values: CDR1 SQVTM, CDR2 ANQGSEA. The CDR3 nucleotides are TGCAGCGTTGGTGGGGGGGAGACCCAGTACTTC. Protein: CSVGGGETQYF.

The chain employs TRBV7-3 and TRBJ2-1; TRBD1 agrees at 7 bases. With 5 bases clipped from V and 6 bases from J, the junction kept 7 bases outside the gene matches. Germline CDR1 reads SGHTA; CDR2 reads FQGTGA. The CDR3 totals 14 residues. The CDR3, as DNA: TGTGCCAGCAGCCGACAGGGAAGTGGCAATGAGCAGTTCTTC. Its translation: CASSRQGSGNEQFF. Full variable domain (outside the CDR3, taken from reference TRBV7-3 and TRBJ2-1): GAGVSQTPSNKVTEKGKYVELRCDPISGHTALYWYRQSLGQGPEFLIYFQGTGAADDSGLPNDRFFAVRPEGSVSTLKIQRTERGDSAVYLCASSRQGSGNEQFFGPGTRLTVL.

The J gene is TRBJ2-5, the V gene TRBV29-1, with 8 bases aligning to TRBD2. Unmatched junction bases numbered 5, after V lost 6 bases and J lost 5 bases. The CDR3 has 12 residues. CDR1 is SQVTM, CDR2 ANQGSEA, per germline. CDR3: CSVAGLDETQYF. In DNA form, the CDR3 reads TGCAGCGTCGCGGGACTAGACGAGACCCAGTACTTC.

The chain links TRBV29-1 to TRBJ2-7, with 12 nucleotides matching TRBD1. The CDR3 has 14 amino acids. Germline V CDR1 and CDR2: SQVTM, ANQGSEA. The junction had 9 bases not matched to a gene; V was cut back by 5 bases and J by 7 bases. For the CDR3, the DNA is TGCAGCGTTTCACCGGGACAGGGGGCGCGGGAGCAGTACTTC. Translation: CSVSPGQGAREQYF.

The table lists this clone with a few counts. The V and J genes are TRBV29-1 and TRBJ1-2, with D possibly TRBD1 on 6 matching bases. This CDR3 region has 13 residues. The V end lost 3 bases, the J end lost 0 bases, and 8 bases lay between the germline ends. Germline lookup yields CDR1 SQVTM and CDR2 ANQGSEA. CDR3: CSVDDRTNYGYTF. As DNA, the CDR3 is TGCAGCGTTGACGACAGGACTAACTATGGCTACACCTTC.